Listed here are 23 T cell receptor beta chains from one sample, sequenced in a study of cytomegalovirus exposure and HLA in healthy donors. The PCR was carried out with 60 Vbeta primers and 13 Jbeta primers. The assay was immunoSEQ multiplex PCR, and TCRdb's table has in-frame clones only and misses some. The sample shows some 180,000 clones, more than 70% of them seen only once. Sequencing used PBMCs. Receptors originate from a man aged 35 to 55 in good health and CMV-seropositive.

In the case of this clone: Other nucleotide sequences in the sample specify the same CDR3. The chain recombines TRBV28 with TRBJ1-2; a possible D gene is TRBD1 (5 bases). CDR1 is MDHEN, CDR2 SYDVKM, per germline. This CDR3 comprises 13 residues. V was trimmed by 3 bases and J by 3 bases, leaving 8 bases between them. The chain's CDR3 is CASSLGTDYGYTF. Written as DNA, the CDR3 is TGTGCCAGCAGTTTGGGGACTGACTATGGCTACACCTTC.

The V gene is TRBV7-9, the J gene TRBJ2-5; weak D call: TRBD2 (5 bases). The length of the CDR3 is 15 residues. Germline loops: CDR1 SEHNR, CDR2 FQNEAQ (reference sequence). Deletions cut 2 bases from V and 1 base from J, with 11 bases between. The CDR3, as DNA: TGTGCCAGCAGCTTAAGCGGCGTTTTCCAAGAGACCCAGTACTTC. This gives the protein CASSLSGVFQETQYF.

This clone appeared once. The chain employs TRBV29-1 and TRBJ1-1, with D maybe TRBD1 (6 bases). The V and J ends lost 7 bases and 6 bases respectively, with 15 bases between them. Germline CDR1 reads SQVTM; CDR2 reads ANQGSEA. This CDR3 region has 12 residues. The CDR3 bases are TGCAGCGCCCGGGGGGCGGGTCCTGAAGCTTTCTTT. It yields the protein CSARGAGPEAFF. Full variable domain (missing parts from reference TRBV29-1 and TRBJ1-1): SAVISQKPSRDICQRGTSLTIQCQVDSQVTMMFWYRQQPGQSLTLIATANQGSEATYESGFVIDKFPISRPNLTFSTLTVSNMSPEDSSIYLCSARGAGPEAFFGQGTRLTVV.

The chain employs TRBV6-6 and TRBJ1-1; TRBD1 matches 7 bases. The germline CDR1 and CDR2 sequences are MNHNY and SVGAGI (reference sequence). The V segment lost 5 bases and the J segment 5 bases; nucleotides outside the gene matches: 11. The CDR3 length is 15 residues. The DNA for the CDR3 is TGTGCCAGCAGTCTAAAACAGGGGTTTGGAACTGAAGCTTTCTTT. Its protein is CASSLKQGFGTEAFF.

The chain recombines TRBV4-3 with TRBJ2-4, with TRBD1 identical over 7 bases. The CDR3 totals 13 residues. After removal of 3 bases from V and 16 bases from J, the junction contained 12 bases not matched to a gene. Germline V CDR1 and CDR2: LGHNA, YSLEER. CDR3 residues: CASSQDYTGTVYF. The CDR3, as DNA: TGCGCCAGCAGCCAGGATTATACCGGGACAGTTTACTTC.

The chain recombines TRBV7-9 with TRBJ2-7, with TRBD2 as a possible D gene (6 bases). Trimming removed 4 bases at V and 0 bases at J, with 16 bases between. The CDR3 is 16 amino acids. The germline V gene encodes CDR1 SEHNR and CDR2 FQNEAQ (reference sequence). The CDR3 nucleotides are TGTGCCAGCAGCTCCGCCCGCGGGATGAACTCCTACGAGCAGTACTTC. Protein: CASSSARGMNSYEQYF.

Only one count was recorded for this clone. The chain couples TRBV28 to TRBJ2-3; D gene unclear. The CDR3 covers 15 residues. V gave up 5 bases and J gave up 1 base, with 13 bases separating them. The germline CDR1 and CDR2 sequences are MDHEN and SYDVKM. CDR3 amino acids: CASSPPSARTDTQYF. The CDR3, as DNA: TGTGCCAGCAGTCCCCCGAGCGCACGCACAGATACGCAGTATTTT.

Written as DNA, the CDR3 is TGTGCCAGCAGCTTAGCGGGGAAGGTTGGGAATGAGCAGTTCTTC. As protein: CASSLAGKVGNEQFF. V gene TRBV7-3 combines with J gene TRBJ2-1; the D gene is possibly TRBD2 (6 bases). Germline V lookup: CDR1 SGHTA, CDR2 FQGTGA. This CDR3 has 15 residues. V was shortened by 2 bases and J by 7 bases, with 15 bases between the two germline ends.

The chain combines TRBV19 with TRBJ1-5; 7 nucleotides align to TRBD1. Germline V gene lookup returns CDR1 LNHDA and CDR2 SQIVND (reference sequence). The CDR3 is 14 residues long. V shed 6 bases and J 0 bases; nucleotides not matched to a gene: 2. CDR3 protein: CASSGQASNQPQHF. The CDR3 DNA reads as TGTGCCAGTAGCGGACAGGCTAGCAATCAGCCCCAGCATTTT.

The V gene is TRBV5-6, the J gene TRBJ1-1; D possibly corresponds to TRBD1 (6 bases). Germline V gene sequence: CDR1 SGHDT, CDR2 YYEEEE. The CDR3 contains 13 residues. The V gene lost 1 base and the J gene lost 6 bases, with 10 bases spanning the gap. CDR3 region: CASSLWEGAEAFF. The CDR3 DNA reads TGTGCCAGCAGCTTGTGGGAGGGGGCTGAAGCTTTCTTT.

This clone occurred a few times. Other DNA sequences from this sample encode an identical CDR3 as well. J is TRBJ2-7 and V is TRBV4-1, with D possibly TRBD1 on 5 matching bases. Deletions cut 1 base from V and 3 bases from J, with 10 bases between. Looked up from germline, CDR1 is MGHRA and CDR2 is YSYEKL. The CDR3 runs 14 residues. CDR3 nucleotides: TGCGCCAGCAGCCAAGGGGGCGGAATCTACGAGCAGTACTTC. Translating it yields CASSQGGGIYEQYF.

The chain has TRBV29-1 and TRBJ2-3; a possible D gene is TRBD2 (7 bases). CDR3 length equals 13 residues. Per the germline V gene, CDR1 is SQVTM and CDR2 is ANQGSEA. V was trimmed by 4 bases and J by 2 bases, leaving 10 bases between them. This CDR3 is CSVVAGATDTQYF. The CDR3 coding sequence is TGCAGCGTTGTCGCGGGGGCCACAGATACGCAGTATTTT.

The chain combines TRBV9 with TRBJ2-3, with a weak D call TRBD2 (7 bases). Trimming took off 3 bases at V and 3 bases at J, with 26 bases between the two ends. The CDR3 spans 19 residues. Germline V gene data show CDR1 as SGDLS and CDR2 as YYNGEE. The CDR3 region has the DNA TGTGCCAGCAGCGGAGTAGGGGGGGAAGTTCTAAGGGGTACAGATACGCAGTATTTT. Amino acids: CASSGVGGEVLRGTDTQYF.

The V call is TRBV10-2, the J call TRBJ2-7, with a possible D match to TRBD1 (6 bases). Trimming stripped 2 bases from V and 2 bases from J, with 13 bases between. Germline CDR1 and CDR2: WSHSY and SAAADI. CDR3 size: 15 residues. The CDR3 is CASSEIAGDPYEQYF. The CDR3 bases are TGCGCCAGCAGTGAGATCGCAGGGGATCCCTACGAGCAGTACTTC.

V is TRBV19 and J is TRBJ2-2; perhaps TRBD2 as D (5 bases). The CDR3 extends over 15 amino acids. Per germline, CDR1 LNHDA and CDR2 SQIVND (reference sequence). Between the trimmed V and J ends, which lost 10 bases and 6 bases, there was a span of 21 bases. The DNA of the CDR3 is TGTGCCACCAGATATCGGGCTAGCATCCCCGGGGAGCTGTTTTTT. This translates into CATRYRASIPGELFF.

The chain uses TRBV25-1 and TRBJ2-3, with 9 positions matching TRBD1. This CDR3 has 14 amino acids. V trimming: 5 bases; J trimming: 1 base; junction bases outside the gene matches: 1. The germline V gene encodes CDR1 MGHDK and CDR2 SYGVNS. CDR3 amino acids: CASSWTGGTDTQYF. The CDR3 DNA sequence: TGTGCCAGCAGTTGGACAGGGGGCACAGATACGCAGTATTTT. The complete variable domain, with remaining parts taken from reference TRBV25-1 and TRBJ2-3, reads EADIYQTPRYLVIGTGKKITLECSQTMGHDKMYWYQQDPGMELHLIHYSYGVNSTEKGDLSSESTVSRIRTEHFPLTLESARPSHTSQYLCASSWTGGTDTQYFGPGTRLTVL.

In this sample, this clone turned up once. The rearrangement links TRBV7-9 to TRBJ2-1, with D possibly matching TRBD2 (5 bases). V gave up 3 bases and J gave up 6 bases, with 18 bases separating them. This CDR3 region has 16 residues. Germline V gene sequence: CDR1 SEHNR, CDR2 FQNEAQ (reference sequence). The CDR3 region is CASSFGGSRTFNEQFF. Written as DNA, the CDR3 is TGTGCCAGCAGCTTTGGCGGGTCTCGCACGTTCAATGAGCAGTTCTTC.

The J gene is TRBJ1-2, the V gene TRBV29-1; tentatively, D is TRBD1 (6 bases). Trimming removed 4 bases at V and 8 bases at J, with 14 bases between. Germline V CDR1 and CDR2: SQVTM, ANQGSEA. The CDR3 is 12 amino acids. DNA for the CDR3: TGCAGCGTTGTTTACAGGGTGGAAGGCTACACCTTC. Encoded protein: CSVVYRVEGYTF.

The CDR3 is CASSIGQAGNEQFF. DNA for the CDR3: TGCGCCAGCAGCATAGGACAGGCAGGCAATGAGCAGTTCTTC. The V call is TRBV5-1, the J call TRBJ2-1; 7 nucleotides agree with TRBD1. CDR3 length equals 14 residues. V lost 4 bases and J lost 6; bases outside the gene matches: 7. The V gene's germline CDR1 is SGHRS and CDR2 YFSETQ.

The gene calls are TRBV6-6 and TRBJ1-1; D not resolved. V lost 3 bases to trimming and J lost 4 bases, with 6 bases between them. Germline lookup yields CDR1 MNHNY and CDR2 SVGAGI (reference sequence). The CDR3 has 12 residues. The CDR3 bases are TGTGCCAGCAGTTATGAGCGCACTGAAGCTTTCTTT. Translated, it gives CASSYERTEAFF.

The chain links TRBV19 to TRBJ2-5; 8 nucleotides match TRBD2. Looked up from germline, CDR1 is LNHDA and CDR2 is SQIVND (reference sequence). CDR3 size: 15 residues. The trim removed 5 bases at V and 5 bases at J, leaving 10 bases unmatched. The CDR3 DNA reads as TGTGCCAGTAGTCCACTAGCGGTGTTCGGGGAGACCCAGTACTTC. This codes for CASSPLAVFGETQYF.

The V gene is TRBV21-1, the J gene TRBJ1-2; the table names TRBD1, a call not compared with the DNA. TRBV21-1 is a pseudogene locus. This CDR3 contains 10 residues. For the CDR3, the DNA is TGTGCCGGCGACAGGGAAGGCTACACCTTC. Amino acids: CAGDREGYTF.

The CDR3 protein is CASGPGGYGYTF. In nucleotides, the CDR3 is TGTGCTAGTGGACCCGGAGGCTATGGCTACACCTTC. This chain connects TRBV12-5 to TRBJ1-2, with D unclear. Germline loops: CDR1 LGHNT, CDR2 FRNRAP. The CDR3 has 12 residues. With 6 bases removed from V and 4 bases from J, the gap between germline ends came to 9 bases.